A selection of T cell receptor beta chains follows, all from one sample in a study of cytomegalovirus exposure and HLA in healthy donors. Assay: immunoSEQ multiplex PCR; the TCRdb copy retains only in-frame clones and omits some. The repertoire holds about 140,000 clones, with around 77% as singletons. The sample taken for sequencing was PBMCs. The receptor set was obtained from a woman in her 50s in good health and CMV-seronegative. The CDR3 runs from the conserved cysteine through the conserved F or W. A D gene is named only where the DNA matches it firmly. Clone size appears in some rows only: once, few, many, or a class for an expanded clone.

>NA|TRBV29-1|TRBJ1-1|TRBD1
CSVGPGQGSAFF
TGCAGCGTTGGTCCGGGACAGGGGTCGGCTTTCTTT
>once|TRBV25-1|TRBJ2-5|NA
CASSPGGGRETQYF
TGTGCCAGCAGTCCAGGGGGAGGACGGGAGACCCAGTACTTC
>NA|TRBV5-1|TRBJ2-5|TRBD1
CASSLQGSRETQYF
TGCGCCAGCAGCTTACAGGGGAGTAGGGAGACCCAGTACTTC
>NA|TRBV6-7|TRBJ1-5|NA
CASSYWTDNQPQHF
TGTGCCAGCAGTTATTGGACAGACAATCAGCCCCAGCATTTT
>once|TRBV20-1|TRBJ1-5|NA
CSAAGNQPQHF
TGCAGTGCGGCAGGCAATCAGCCCCAGCATTTT
>NA|TRBV15|TRBJ1-2|NA
CATSRDTVSRGYTF
TGTGCCACCAGCAGAGATACAGTCTCTCGGGGCTACACCTTC
>NA|TRBV6-5|TRBJ1-6|NA
CASSYQGIGNSPLHF
TGTGCCAGCAGTTACCAGGGTATCGGGAATTCACCCCTCCACTTT
>few|TRBV4-3|TRBJ1-2|NA
CASSQERGGDHYGYTF
TGCGCCAGCAGCCAAGAACGGGGAGGGGACCACTATGGCTACACCTTC
>NA|TRBV30|TRBJ2-3|TRBD2
CAWSGLAGSTDTQYF
TGTGCCTGGAGTGGACTAGCGGGGAGCACAGATACGCAGTATTTT
>NA|TRBV5-1|TRBJ2-1|TRBD2
CASSFFPLTSGGENEQFF
TGCGCCAGCAGCTTTTTTCCCCTTACTAGCGGGGGGGAGAATGAGCAGTTCTTC
>NA|TRBV19|TRBJ1-5|TRBD1
CASRRTGNQPQHF
TGTGCCAGTAGGCGGACAGGGAATCAGCCCCAGCATTTT
>NA|TRBV29-1|TRBJ2-5|NA
CSVLEQETQYF
TGCAGCGTTCTAGAGCAAGAGACCCAGTACTTC
>NA|TRBV6-5|TRBJ1-4|TRBD1
CASRTGTGFAKLFF
TGTGCCAGCAGGACCGGGACAGGGTTTGCAAAACTGTTTTTT
>NA|TRBV18|TRBJ2-2|NA
CASSARGTGELFF
TGTGCCAGCTCAGCGCGGGGCACCGGGGAGCTGTTTTTT
>NA|TRBV29-1|TRBJ2-2|TRBD1
CSVELQGAWSGELFF
TGCAGCGTTGAATTGCAGGGGGCTTGGAGCGGGGAGCTGTTTTTT
>NA|TRBV7-9|TRBJ2-1|TRBD2
CASSLGGGAIEQFF
TGTGCCAGCAGCTTAGGCGGGGGGGCCATTGAGCAGTTCTTC
>few|TRBV4-1|TRBJ1-1|NA
CASSQGRIDTEAFF
TGCGCCAGCAGCCAAGGGAGGATCGACACTGAAGCTTTCTTT
>NA|TRBV29-1|TRBJ1-2|NA
CSVERGGSNYGYTF
TGCAGCGTTGAACGGGGGGGATCTAACTATGGCTACACCTTC
>NA|TRBV25-1|TRBJ2-2|NA
CASSDLQGWAGELFF
TGTGCCAGCAGTGATTTGCAGGGATGGGCCGGGGAGCTGTTTTTT
>NA|TRBV7-2|TRBJ1-2|NA
CASSLVRAGASGGLYGYTF
TGTGCCAGCAGCTTAGTCAGGGCAGGAGCGTCCGGGGGGCTATATGGCTACACCTTC
>NA|TRBV30|TRBJ2-3|NA
CAWSEQSQYF
TGTGCCTGGAGTGAACAGTCGCAGTATTTT
>few|TRBV13|TRBJ1-1|NA
CASSLQLNTEAFF
TGTGCCAGCAGCTTACAGTTGAACACTGAAGCTTTCTTT
>NA|TRBV7-8|TRBJ2-1|NA
CASSFWETGHNEQFF
TGTGCCAGCAGCTTCTGGGAAACAGGTCACAATGAGCAGTTCTTC
>NA|TRBV27|TRBJ1-2|NA
CASSLSLGVYGYTF
TGTGCCAGCAGTTTATCGCTCGGGGTCTATGGCTACACCTTC
>NA|TRBV5-1|TRBJ2-5|TRBD2
CATSIGTSVKTQYF
TGCGCCACCTCAATAGGGACTAGCGTGAAGACCCAGTACTTC
>NA|TRBV7-8|TRBJ2-5|TRBD1
CASSQRRGSETQYF
TGTGCCAGCAGCCAACGCAGGGGGTCGGAGACCCAGTACTTC
>NA|TRBV19|TRBJ1-5|NA
CASSRTGGSGQPQHF
TGTGCCAGTAGTAGAACCGGGGGGAGCGGTCAGCCCCAGCATTTT
>NA|TRBV15|TRBJ2-5|TRBD2
CATSRPTGGDRQETQYF
TGTGCCACCAGCAGACCAACGGGGGGGGATAGACAAGAGACCCAGTACTTC
>NA|TRBV11-2|TRBJ1-1|NA
CASSLSPTGEAEAFF
TGTGCCAGCAGCCTATCACCTACCGGGGAGGCTGAAGCTTTCTTT
>once|TRBV4-2|TRBJ2-1|NA
CASSPARLDPSGNEQFF
TGTGCCAGCAGCCCAGCCCGTCTAGATCCGTCAGGGAATGAGCAGTTCTTC
>NA|TRBV10-2|TRBJ2-6|NA
CASNSRGTESSGANVLTF
TGCGCCAGCAACTCGAGAGGGACTGAAAGCTCTGGGGCCAACGTCCTGACTTTC
>NA|TRBV7-9|TRBJ2-1|NA
CASSPSGRTQWGNEQFF
TGTGCCAGCAGCCCCTCGGGGAGGACCCAGTGGGGCAATGAGCAGTTCTTC